This entry lists 17 T cell receptor beta chains sequenced from one sample in a study of tissue T cells after allogeneic stem cell transplantation. Steroid-refractory graft-versus-host disease after allogeneic hematopoietic cell transplant qualified adults for prospective research-autopsy enrollment. TCRdb keeps only in-frame clones here, not all; method: immunoSEQ multiplex PCR. The repertoire has over 2,000 clones, 55% to 80% of them found once; the top ten carry about 16%. Here the sequenced sample was colon tissue, taken at autopsy. These receptors originate from a male patient over 55 with steroid-refractory graft-versus-host disease after an allogeneic stem cell transplant. Some T cells may trace back to the graft donor.

The J gene is TRBJ2-1, the V gene TRBV6-2 or TRBV6-3, with 12 bases lining up with TRBD2. V was clipped by 2 bases and J by 3 bases; unmatched bases: 8. The CDR3 spans 18 residues. From germline, CDR1 is MNHEY and CDR2 SVGEGT. The CDR3 region has the DNA TGTGCCAGCAGTTACGAACTAGCGGGGGGATCCTTCTACAATGAGCAGTTCTTC. Protein product: CASSYELAGGSFYNEQFF.

The J gene is TRBJ1-6, the V gene TRBV5-6, with a tentative D call TRBD1 (5 bases). The germline V and J ends were trimmed by 2 bases and 10 bases, with 7 bases remaining between them. The CDR3 runs to 12 residues. CDR1 and CDR2 from the germline V gene are SGHDT and YYEEEE. CDR3 in DNA: TGTGCCAGCAGCTTAACAGGCTCACCCCTCCACTTT. It specifies CASSLTGSPLHF.

This clone has a single count. The chain employs TRBV28 and TRBJ1-2; 9 nucleotides align to TRBD1. The CDR3 covers 17 residues. Unmatched junction bases numbered 10, after V lost 1 base and J lost 4 bases. CDR1 and CDR2 from the germline V gene are MDHEN and SYDVKM. CDR3 sequence (DNA): TGTGCCAGCAGTTTATTTGGGACAGGGATGGTGCGCTATGGCTACACCTTC. This sequence encodes CASSLFGTGMVRYGYTF.

Regarding this clone: An end of the junction differs from the germline gene, which may be a read error. CDR3 residues: CASSPTSGADAFF. CDR3 coding DNA: TGTGCCAGCAGCCCTACCTCAGGGGCTGACGCTTTCTTT. The J gene is TRBJ1-1, the V gene TRBV7-3, with D perhaps matching TRBD1 (6 bases). The CDR3 has 13 amino acids. Germline CDR1 is SGHTA and CDR2 is FQGTGA.

The chain recombines TRBV28 with TRBJ1-2; 9 bases map to TRBD1. Per the germline V gene, CDR1 is MDHEN and CDR2 is SYDVKM. The CDR3 has 16 amino acids. After removal of 5 bases from V and 7 bases from J, the junction contained 14 bases not matched to a gene. CDR3 sequence reads: CASSPSGQGNGGGYTF. CDR3 nucleotides: TGTGCCAGCAGTCCCTCGGGACAGGGAAACGGAGGTGGCTACACCTTC.

The V call is TRBV3-1 (or the pseudogene TRBV3-2), the J call TRBJ2-3; D remains unclear. The CDR3 runs 11 residues. From germline, CDR1 is LGHDT and CDR2 YNNKEL (reference sequence). Trimming cost V 6 bases and J 1 base, with 2 bases left between them. The DNA of the CDR3 is TGTGCCAGCAGGGGCACAGATACGCAGTATTTT. It translates to CASRGTDTQYF.

CDR3 DNA sequence: TGTGCCAGCAGGTTGACGGGCGCCTACGAGCAGTACTTC. Protein: CASRLTGAYEQYF. The chain employs TRBV7-2 and TRBJ2-7; unclear D gene. This CDR3 is built from 13 residues. CDR1 SGHTA and CDR2 FQGNSA come from the germline V gene. V was cut by 6 bases and J by 2 bases, with 11 bases left in between.

This clone has just a few counts. The rearrangement links TRBV19 to TRBJ2-4; 7 bases match TRBD1. Germline CDR1 reads LNHDA; CDR2 reads SQIVND (reference sequence). CDR3 length: 15 amino acids. V dropped 1 base and J dropped 3; count of bases not matched to a gene: 3. CDR3 DNA sequence: TGTGCCAGTAGTATAGGGGCAGGGGGCAAAAACATTCAGTACTTC. Protein: CASSIGAGGKNIQYF.

Relative to its sample, this clone is large. The rearrangement links TRBV11-3 to TRBJ1-1; the D is unclear. The CDR3 is made up of 14 amino acids. Germline V gene sequence: CDR1 SGHNT, CDR2 YENEEA. The germline V and J ends were trimmed by 4 bases and 3 bases, with 12 bases remaining between them. The CDR3 spells CASSSGDGDTEAFF. The CDR3 bases are TGTGCCAGCAGCTCGGGAGATGGGGACACTGAAGCTTTCTTT.

V is TRBV19 and J is TRBJ2-2; 9 nucleotides align to TRBD1. Germline-derived CDR1 and CDR2 are LNHDA and SQIVND (reference sequence). The CDR3 covers 16 residues. V was pared by 1 base and J by 4 bases, with 4 bases of the junction left unmatched. CDR3 sequence: CASSIVGTGITGELFF. The CDR3 region has the DNA TGTGCCAGTAGTATAGTTGGGACAGGGATCACCGGGGAGCTGTTTTTT.

This clone was found a few times. The chain recombines TRBV4-2 with TRBJ1-6; 8 bases are shared with TRBD1. The germline gives CDR1 LGHNA, CDR2 YNFKEQ. CDR3 length: 15 amino acids. The V and J ends lost 4 bases and 5 bases, in that order; junction bases with no gene match: 4. CDR3 protein: CASSPQGDDNSPLHF. DNA for the CDR3: TGTGCCAGCAGCCCACAGGGGGATGATAATTCACCCCTCCACTTT.

This clone has just one count. The chain has TRBV11-3 and TRBJ1-1; D is uncertain. CDR3 length: 15 amino acids. Trimming cost V 2 bases and J 8 bases, with 18 bases left between them. The V gene's germline CDR1 is SGHNT and CDR2 YENEEA. CDR3 in DNA: TGTGCCAGCAGCTTATCGGGAGAGCCACCCCTAGAAGCTTTCTTT. This encodes CASSLSGEPPLEAFF.

The chain links TRBV10-3 to TRBJ2-3; D is undetermined. This CDR3 region has 14 residues. V shed 0 bases and J shed 0 bases, with 4 bases lying between them. The V gene's germline CDR1 is ENHRY and CDR2 SYGVKD. CDR3 sequence: CAISESTSTDTQYF. The CDR3, as DNA: TGTGCCATCAGTGAGTCGACTAGCACAGATACGCAGTATTTT.

This clone was observed a handful of times. The chain recombines TRBV5-1 with TRBJ2-3, with D unresolved. The CDR3 length is 13 residues. Germline CDR1 is SGHRS and CDR2 is YFSETQ. Between the trimmed V and J ends, which lost 4 bases and 0 bases, there was a span of 6 bases. CDR3 sequence: CASSHASTDTQYF. The CDR3 DNA sequence: TGCGCCAGCAGCCATGCTAGCACAGATACGCAGTATTTT.

This clone appeared once. CDR3 in amino acids: CASSSRMIDRHTDTQYF. Written as DNA, the CDR3 is TGTGCCAGCAGTTCTAGAATGATCGACAGGCACACAGATACGCAGTATTTT. The chain has TRBV28 and TRBJ2-3, with TRBD1 as a possible D gene (6 bases). The CDR3 is 17 amino acids. Trimming removed 4 bases at V and 2 bases at J, with 19 bases between. CDR1 is MDHEN, CDR2 SYDVKM, per germline.

This clone came up once. The chain has TRBV5-1 and TRBJ1-4; D is perhaps TRBD1 (6 bases). V lost 0 bases and J lost 8, with 17 bases in between. The germline CDR1 and CDR2 sequences are SGHRS and YFSETQ. There are 16 residues in the CDR3. For the CDR3, the DNA is TGCGCCAGCAGCTTGGTTGCGGGGGCAGGGGAGGAAAAACTGTTTTTT. Amino acid sequence: CASSLVAGAGEEKLFF. Variable domain in full (rest from reference TRBV5-1 and TRBJ1-4): KAGVTQTPRYLIKTRGQQVTLSCSPISGHRSVSWYQQTPGQGLQFLFEYFSETQRNKGNFPGRFSGRQFSNSRSEMNVSTLELGDSALYLCASSLVAGAGEEKLFFGSGTQLSVL.

V and J are TRBV7-2 and TRBJ2-1; 7 bases line up with TRBD2. Germline values: CDR1 SGHTA, CDR2 FQGNSA. V gave up 4 bases and J gave up 0 bases; unmatched junction bases: 6. The CDR3 consists of 16 residues. CDR3 in DNA: TGTGCCAGCAGCTCAGTGGGGGGGAGCTCCTACAATGAGCAGTTCTTC. Amino acids: CASSSVGGSSYNEQFF.